The 25 T cell receptor beta chains below all came from one sample that was sequenced in a study of T cell responses to AZD1222 COVID-19 vaccine. Only in-frame clones appear in the TCRdb table, and some are missing; sequencing was by immunoSEQ multiplex PCR. The table has approximately 91,000 clones, approximately 91% seen once. The sequenced sample was peripheral blood, obtained on day 0 of AZD1222 vaccination. The receptor set was obtained from an adult in good health.

The chain links TRBV28 to TRBJ2-7, with 15 nucleotides matching TRBD2. Germline CDR1 and CDR2: MDHEN and SYDVKM. J was trimmed by 0 bases and V by 6 bases; bases with no gene match: 15. The CDR3 extends over 20 amino acids. The CDR3 DNA sequence: TGTGCCAGCAGCCACCCGATCGGGACTAGCGGGGGGCCATTCTCCTACGAGCAGTACTTC. Protein: CASSHPIGTSGGPFSYEQYF.

The chain carries TRBV5-4 and TRBJ2-2, with 11 bases matching TRBD1. The CDR3 has 15 amino acids. Germline V gives CDR1 SGHNT, CDR2 YYREEE (reference sequence). V shed 6 bases and J 7 bases; nucleotides not matched to a gene: 8. The CDR3 here is CASNPGQGAGGELFF. CDR3 DNA sequence: TGTGCCAGCAACCCCGGACAGGGGGCAGGCGGGGAGCTGTTTTTT. The full variable domain, with the rest looked up from reference TRBV5-4 and TRBJ2-2, is ETGVTQSPTHLIKTRGQQVTLRCSSQSGHNTVSWYQQALGQGPQFIFQYYREEENGRGNFPPRFSGLQFPNYSSELNVNALELDDSALYLCASNPGQGAGGELFFGEGSRLTVL.

The V call is TRBV29-1, the J call TRBJ2-5; TRBD2 matches at 7 bases. The length of the CDR3 is 14 residues. After removal of 5 bases from V and 5 bases from J, the junction contained 11 bases not matched to a gene. Germline assignment: CDR1 SQVTM and CDR2 ANQGSEA. The CDR3 DNA reads as TGCAGCGTTAGCCCAGGACTAGTGGGGGAGACCCAGTACTTC. It specifies CSVSPGLVGETQYF.

The chain joins TRBV6-5 to TRBJ2-7; no clear D gene. V was shortened by 0 bases and J by 1 base, with 7 bases between the two germline ends. This CDR3 is built from 14 residues. Germline CDR1 reads MNHEY; CDR2 reads SVGAGI. The chain's CDR3 is CASSYSWQSYEQYF. Written as DNA, the CDR3 is TGTGCCAGCAGTTACTCGTGGCAGTCCTACGAGCAGTACTTC.

The rearrangement uses TRBV18 and TRBJ1-1; D remains ambiguous. The CDR3 has 16 amino acids. CDR1 is KGHSH and CDR2 is LQKENI in the germline V gene. The V end lost 2 bases, the J end lost 0 bases, and 13 bases lay between the germline ends. The CDR3 DNA reads TGTGCCAGCTCACCATTCATCGGCAATATGAACACTGAAGCTTTCTTT. It translates to CASSPFIGNMNTEAFF.

V is TRBV29-1 and J is TRBJ2-1; weak D call: TRBD1 (7 bases). Germline loops: CDR1 SQVTM, CDR2 ANQGSEA. V shed 2 bases and J shed 7 bases, with 12 bases lying between them. This CDR3 is 13 amino acids long. For the CDR3, the DNA is TGCAGCGTTGAATTGGCAGGGGGGAATGAGCAGTTCTTC. The encoded protein is CSVELAGGNEQFF.

This clone was recorded only once. The genes are TRBV9 and TRBJ2-6, with TRBD1 as a possible D gene (6 bases). CDR3 length: 16 amino acids. V was cut by 4 bases and J by 0 bases, with 11 bases left in between. Germline V gene sequence: CDR1 SGDLS, CDR2 YYNGEE. The CDR3 region is CASSPPGASGANVLTF. CDR3 nucleotide sequence: TGTGCCAGCAGCCCCCCAGGGGCCTCTGGGGCCAACGTCCTGACTTTC.

This CDR3 is CAWSDPGARFNSPLHF. Here the CDR3 DNA reads TGTGCCTGGAGTGATCCAGGGGCCCGGTTCAATTCACCCCTCCACTTT. The rearrangement joins TRBV30 to TRBJ1-6; a possible D gene is TRBD1 (6 bases). There are 16 residues in the CDR3. Looked up from germline, CDR1 is GTSNPN and CDR2 is SVGIG (reference sequence). Trimming removed 1 base at V and 7 bases at J, with 17 bases between.

CDR3 nucleotide sequence: TGTGCCAGCAGACCCAAACCCAGACGACTAGCGGGGGCCACGAACACCGGGGAGCTGTTTTTT. Translated, it gives CASRPKPRRLAGATNTGELFF. The rearrangement joins TRBV21-1 to TRBJ2-2; TRBD2 is the table's D call and was not checked against the DNA. TRBV21-1 is a recognized pseudogene. There are 21 residues in the CDR3.

The chain employs TRBV10-3 and TRBJ1-4; D remains unclear. The V and J ends lost 10 bases and 0 bases respectively, with 12 bases between them. This CDR3 is built from 14 residues. CDR1 and CDR2 (germline): ENHRY, SYGVKD. CDR3 in amino acids: CATGFLATNEKLFF. The CDR3 DNA sequence: TGTGCCACGGGTTTTCTAGCAACTAATGAAAAACTGTTTTTT.

The rearrangement joins TRBV2 to TRBJ2-3, with 10 bases that match TRBD2. This CDR3 has 15 residues. The germline CDR1 and CDR2 sequences are SNHLY and FYNNEI. V shed 8 bases and J 1 base; nucleotides not matched to a gene: 6. CDR3 protein: CASYRLAGGTDTQYF. CDR3 in DNA: TGTGCCAGCTATAGGCTAGCGGGGGGCACAGATACGCAGTATTTT. Full variable domain (missing parts from reference TRBV2 and TRBJ2-3): EPEVTQTPSHQVTQMGQEVILRCVPISNHLYFYWYRQILGQKVEFLVSFYNNEISEKSEIFDDQFSVERPDGSNFTLKIRSTKLEDSAMYFCASYRLAGGTDTQYFGPGTRLTVL.

This clone turned up a few times. The chain has TRBV6-1 and TRBJ2-1; D gene ambiguous. The V end lost 0 bases, the J end lost 8 bases, and 17 bases lay between the germline ends. CDR3 length: 16 residues. Germline CDR1 is MNHNS and CDR2 is SASEGT. CDR3 residues: CASSEARQALMDEQFF. In DNA form, the CDR3 reads TGTGCCAGCAGTGAAGCTCGGCAGGCCTTAATGGATGAGCAGTTCTTC.

The chain uses TRBV28 and TRBJ2-5, with TRBD2 identical over 7 bases. Germline values: CDR1 MDHEN, CDR2 SYDVKM. The CDR3 loop spans 16 amino acids. The V gene end was trimmed by 7 bases and the J gene end by 5 bases; junction bases not matched to a gene: 16. CDR3 residues: CASNTKSGNPGETQYF. As DNA, the CDR3 is TGTGCCAGCAACACCAAAAGCGGGAACCCGGGGGAGACCCAGTACTTC.

The chain is built from TRBV7-2 and TRBJ2-5; TRBD2 matches 10 bases. Germline trimming cut 1 base from V and 6 bases from J; bases unmatched to any gene: 8. The germline gives CDR1 SGHTA, CDR2 FQGNSA. This CDR3 has 16 residues. This CDR3 reads CASSLGSGGAGKTQYF. As DNA, the CDR3 is TGTGCCAGCAGCTTAGGAAGCGGGGGGGCCGGAAAGACCCAGTACTTC. The complete variable domain, with remaining parts taken from reference TRBV7-2 and TRBJ2-5, reads GAGVSQSPSNKVTEKGKDVELRCDPISGHTALYWYRQSLGQGLEFLIYFQGNSAPDKSGLPSDRFSAERTGGSVSTLTIQRTQQEDSAVYLCASSLGSGGAGKTQYFGPGTRLLVL.

V and J are TRBV5-1 and TRBJ2-4, with a tentative D call TRBD2 (5 bases). The germline V gene encodes CDR1 SGHRS and CDR2 YFSETQ. This CDR3 is built from 16 residues. Trimming took off 3 bases at V and 4 bases at J, with 17 bases between the two ends. CDR3 sequence (DNA): TGCGCCAGCAGCTCGCCGAAGGGAGAGTTAAAAAACATTCAGTACTTC. This encodes CASSSPKGELKNIQYF.

This sequence joins TRBV1 and TRBJ2-1; TRBD2, the D gene given by the table, was not confirmed from the DNA. TRBV1 is recorded as a pseudogene. The CDR3 consists of 20 residues. The CDR3 region is CTSSPRIRTSGGPADNEQFF. DNA for the CDR3: TGCACCAGCAGCCCCAGAATCAGGACTAGCGGGGGCCCCGCGGACAATGAGCAGTTCTTC.

This clone was detected only a few times. The gene calls are TRBV10-1 and TRBJ2-7; maybe TRBD1 (5 bases). Trimming stripped 3 bases from V and 9 bases from J, with 15 bases between. Germline CDR1 is WNHNN and CDR2 is SYGVQD (reference sequence). The CDR3 extends over 13 amino acids. The CDR3: CASSDGALNLQYF. DNA of the CDR3: TGCGCCAGCAGTGATGGGGCCTTAAATTTGCAGTACTTC.

The chain combines TRBV5-4 with TRBJ2-5; D perhaps matches TRBD2 (7 bases). V was clipped by 4 bases and J by 5 bases, with 18 bases between them. Germline V gene lookup returns CDR1 SGHNT and CDR2 YYREEE (reference sequence). The CDR3 is made up of 15 amino acids. CDR3 bases: TGTGCCAGCAGCAAACCAGGAGGGGGGGCGGAGACCCAGTACTTC. Translated, it gives CASSKPGGGAETQYF.

The V call is TRBV18, the J call TRBJ2-7; D possibly corresponds to TRBD1 (6 bases). The CDR3 consists of 15 residues. Germline values: CDR1 KGHSH, CDR2 LQKENI. Between the trimmed V and J ends, which lost 1 base and 1 base, there was a span of 11 bases. The CDR3 DNA reads as TGTGCCAGCTCACCACTAGGGGGACGGTCCTACGAGCAGTACTTC. Residues: CASSPLGGRSYEQYF.

The chain is built from TRBV30 and TRBJ1-5, with D possibly being TRBD1 (6 bases). CDR1 and CDR2 from the germline V gene are GTSNPN and SVGIG (reference sequence). V lost 2 bases and J lost 6, with 11 bases in between. This CDR3 spans 13 amino acids. The CDR3 coding sequence is TGTGCCTGGAGTACAGGGACCGGTCAGCCCCAGCATTTT. It codes for CAWSTGTGQPQHF.

The table lists this clone with a count of one. The chain recombines TRBV5-1 with TRBJ2-2, with a tentative D call TRBD2 (5 bases). The CDR3 is made up of 14 amino acids. V shed 5 bases and J shed 7 bases, with 15 bases lying between them. Germline V lookup: CDR1 SGHRS, CDR2 YFSETQ. The DNA for the CDR3 is TGCGCCAGCAGGAGACTTTCCCGGGGCGGGGAGCTGTTTTTT. Translating it yields CASRRLSRGGELFF.

The table lists this clone with a count of one. J is TRBJ1-2 and V is TRBV24-1, with D uncertain. Trimming removed 0 bases from V and 7 bases from J, with 5 bases in between. CDR3 length: 12 amino acids. Germline V gene lookup returns CDR1 KGHDR and CDR2 SFDVKD. In DNA, the CDR3 is TGTGCCACCAGTGATTTGTTTGGTGGCTACACCTTC. It codes for CATSDLFGGYTF.

The chain links TRBV6-1 to TRBJ1-4; no firm D call. Germline lookup yields CDR1 MNHNS and CDR2 SASEGT. This CDR3 spans 15 amino acids. V was clipped by 2 bases and J by 0 bases, with 7 bases between them. The CDR3 nucleotides are TGTGCCAGCAGTGAATGGATTTCAACTAATGAAAAACTGTTTTTT. As protein: CASSEWISTNEKLFF.

The chain recombines TRBV19 with TRBJ2-3; 7 nucleotides agree with TRBD2. Trimming cost V 6 bases and J 4 bases; bases outside gene matches: 13. The CDR3 is 16 amino acids. Looked up from germline, CDR1 is LNHDA and CDR2 is SQIVND (reference sequence). The CDR3 protein is CASSLVLGGGSDTQYF. Here the CDR3 DNA reads TGTGCCAGTAGCCTTGTCCTGGGGGGGGGTTCAGATACGCAGTATTTT.

As to this clone: At the DNA level, this CDR3 is encoded by other sequences in the same sample as well. The chain is built from TRBV4-2 and TRBJ2-5, with TRBD2 matching over 11 bases. V shed 4 bases and J 0 bases; nucleotides not matched to a gene: 1. Germline V CDR1 and CDR2: LGHNA, YNFKEQ. The CDR3 runs 15 residues. CDR3 nucleotides: TGTGCCAGCAGCCCACTAGCGGGGGACCAAGAGACCCAGTACTTC. This translates into CASSPLAGDQETQYF.